The 12 T cell receptor beta chains listed next were all sequenced from one sample in a study of T-cell memory formation after mild COVID-19. TCRdb reanalysed the 5' RACE reads using MiXCR and keeps one entry per CDR3 protein. This sample has around 530,000 distinct CDR3 sequences; approximately 21% occur once, and the top ten carry roughly 8.1%. Sequencing was done on a sample of PBMCs or a T cell subset sorted from them (not recorded which). The receptor source for this set is an adult woman who had mild COVID-19 (a few samples of this study predate the infection). Cell type and time point are not known.

This clonotype was seen repeatedly, ten times or more. The V gene is TRBV12-3 or TRBV12-4, the J gene TRBJ1-1; a weak D match, TRBD1 (5 bases). V lost 6 bases to trimming and J lost 8 bases, with 13 bases between them. The CDR3 length is 12 residues. As DNA, the CDR3 is TGTGCCAGCAGACCCGGACAACGGGAAGCTTTCTTT. This translates into CASRPGQREAFF.

This clonotype appeared a few times. The CDR3 region has the DNA TGTGCCAGCAGCCCGACTAGCGGCCTGAGCTCCTACGAGCAGTACTTC. Protein: CASSPTSGLSSYEQYF. J is TRBJ2-7 and V is TRBV7-6; 9 nucleotides align to TRBD2. Germline CDR1 and CDR2: SGHVS and FNYEAQ. The CDR3 spans 16 residues. V dropped 5 bases and J dropped 0; count of bases not matched to a gene: 8.

The chain uses TRBV9 and TRBJ1-3; a weak D match, TRBD1 (5 bases). Trimming stripped 2 bases from V and 0 bases from J, with 15 bases between. Germline values: CDR1 SGDLS, CDR2 YYNGEE. This CDR3 is 17 amino acids long. The CDR3 DNA reads as TGTGCCAGCAGCGTCCTCGTTCAGGGCCGCTCTGGAAACACCATATATTTT. Translated, it gives CASSVLVQGRSGNTIYF.

The chain uses TRBV3-1 and TRBJ2-7; no firm D call. Germline lookup yields CDR1 LGHDT and CDR2 YNNKEL (reference sequence). V shed 1 base and J shed 6 bases, with 7 bases lying between them. The CDR3 length is 12 residues. CDR3 in DNA: TGTGCCAGCAGCCAAGTTGGCGCCGAGCAGTACTTC. It yields the protein CASSQVGAEQYF.

The chain has TRBV20-1 and TRBJ2-7; D is unclear. Germline lookup yields CDR1 DFQATT and CDR2 SNEGSKA (reference sequence). Trimming shortened V by 6 bases and J by 7 bases, and 25 bases separated the two germline ends. The CDR3 length is 15 residues. This chain's CDR3 is CSARLGPPVGKEQYF. CDR3 coding DNA: TGCAGTGCCAGACTCGGCCCCCCAGTCGGAAAGGAGCAGTACTTC.

The rearrangement uses TRBV5-4 and TRBJ2-3; TRBD2 matches 7 bases. The germline CDR1 and CDR2 sequences are SGHNT and YYREEE (reference sequence). This CDR3 region has 13 residues. With V trimmed by 6 bases and J by 5 bases, 6 bases remained unmatched. The DNA for the CDR3 is TGTGCCAGCAACGGACTAGACGTAGATACGCAGTATTTT. Translation gives CASNGLDVDTQYF.

The J gene is TRBJ2-4, the V gene TRBV7-9; 13 bases align to TRBD2. In germline, CDR1 is SEHNR, CDR2 FQNEAQ (reference sequence). The CDR3 is made up of 16 amino acids. The junction had 8 bases not matched to a gene; V was cut back by 4 bases and J by 8 bases. This chain's CDR3 is CASSYGLAGVMDIQYF. The DNA of the CDR3 is TGTGCCAGCAGCTACGGACTAGCGGGAGTTATGGACATTCAGTACTTC.

The rearrangement joins TRBV24-1 to TRBJ2-3; 13 positions match TRBD2. Germline V lookup: CDR1 KGHDR, CDR2 SFDVKD. V trimming: 6 bases; J trimming: 4 bases; junction bases outside the gene matches: 9. The CDR3 length is 17 residues. This CDR3 is CATSPRTSGREADTQYF. In nucleotides, the CDR3 is TGTGCCACCAGTCCTCGGACTAGCGGGAGAGAGGCAGATACGCAGTATTTT.

The rearrangement uses TRBV6-5 and TRBJ2-4; a weak D match, TRBD1 (6 bases). The CDR3 sequence is 16 residues long. Trimming stripped 0 bases from V and 0 bases from J, with 9 bases between. Germline V gene data show CDR1 as MNHEY and CDR2 as SVGAGI. CDR3 in amino acids: CASSYSWGQAKNIQYF. As DNA, the CDR3 is TGTGCCAGCAGTTACTCTTGGGGGCAAGCCAAAAACATTCAGTACTTC.

In its sample, this clonotype was seen a few times. The chain is built from TRBV12-3 or TRBV12-4 and TRBJ2-5; 10 positions agree with TRBD2. CDR3 length: 15 amino acids. Trimming at V came to 4 bases and at J to 2 bases, leaving 4 bases not matched to a gene. The chain's CDR3 is CASSSGLARQETQYF. CDR3 bases: TGTGCCAGCAGTTCGGGACTAGCGAGACAAGAGACCCAGTACTTC.

This clonotype has only a few counts. The genes are TRBV4-1 and TRBJ2-3; 11 positions match TRBD2. The V segment lost 3 bases and the J segment 3 bases; nucleotides outside the gene matches: 5. Germline loops: CDR1 MGHRA, CDR2 YSYEKL. The CDR3 runs 16 residues. In DNA form, the CDR3 reads TGCGCCAGCAGCCATTTAGCGGGGGGGCCGACAGATACGCAGTATTTT. Translation: CASSHLAGGPTDTQYF.

This clonotype was counted only a few times. The genes are TRBV7-2 and TRBJ2-1; no clear D. V was pared by 2 bases and J by 9 bases, with 11 bases between. The CDR3 spans 13 residues. Germline V gives CDR1 SGHTA, CDR2 FQGNSA. The CDR3 nucleotides read TGTGCCAGCAGCTTAAGCCTGATTCCTGAGCAGTTCTTC. Translation: CASSLSLIPEQFF.